One sample yielded the 20 T cell receptor beta chains listed below, sequenced in a study of T cell responses to AZD1222 COVID-19 vaccine. This table comes from immunoSEQ multiplex PCR, and its TCRdb copy is limited to in-frame clones, with some not included. Among under 200,000 clones listed, approximately 90% were seen once. Specimen: peripheral blood, collected on day 0 of AZD1222 vaccination. These receptors originate from an adult in good health.

This chain uses TRBV27 with TRBJ2-2; 10 nucleotides agree with TRBD2. Germline V CDR1 and CDR2: MNHEY, SMNVEV (reference sequence). The CDR3 runs to 16 residues. V dropped 3 bases and J dropped 8; count of bases not matched to a gene: 9. CDR3 sequence (DNA): TGTGCCAGCAGTTTCGGGCTAGCGGGAGTTCCTGGGGAGCTGTTTTTT. It encodes CASSFGLAGVPGELFF.

This clone has a single count. V usage is TRBV7-2 and J usage is TRBJ2-5; maybe TRBD1 (5 bases). Trimming removed 2 bases at V and 2 bases at J, with 9 bases between. The CDR3 has 14 amino acids. Germline V gene data show CDR1 as SGHTA and CDR2 as FQGNSA. The CDR3: CASSLQGWQETQYF. The CDR3 DNA follows: TGTGCCAGCAGCTTACAGGGTTGGCAAGAGACCCAGTACTTC.

The chain links TRBV27 to TRBJ2-2; D is perhaps TRBD2 (5 bases). CDR3 length: 11 amino acids. V shed 4 bases and J shed 8 bases, with 5 bases lying between them. Germline V gene sequence: CDR1 MNHEY, CDR2 SMNVEV (reference sequence). CDR3 nucleotides: TGTGCCAGCAGTTGGGAGGGGGAGCTGTTTTTT. Protein sequence: CASSWEGELFF.

The CDR3 bases are TGTGCCAGCAGCTCGGGACCCACTAGCACAGATACGCAGTATTTT. It translates to CASSSGPTSTDTQYF. The V call is TRBV7-7, the J call TRBJ2-3; D might be TRBD1 or TRBD2, each matching 5 bases. The CDR3 runs 15 residues. Trimming removed 4 bases at V and 0 bases at J, with 11 bases between. Germline assignment: CDR1 SSHAT and CDR2 FNYEAQ (reference sequence).

The chain employs TRBV7-6 and TRBJ2-1; TRBD2 aligns across 11 bases. J lost 5 bases, V lost 3 bases, and 6 bases had no gene match. The CDR3 extends over 16 amino acids. Germline CDR1 SGHVS, CDR2 FNYEAQ. CDR3 in DNA: TGTGCCAGCAGCTTCTCTAGCGGGGGGATTAACAATGAGCAGTTCTTC. Translating gives CASSFSSGGINNEQFF.

This rearrangement joins TRBV15 to TRBJ2-5; a weak D match, TRBD1 (6 bases). Trimming cost V 3 bases and J 5 bases, with 13 bases left between them. Germline CDR1 and CDR2: LNHNV and YYDKDF (reference sequence). The CDR3 extends over 14 amino acids. The CDR3 spells CATSRQGSLETQYF. The CDR3 coding sequence is TGTGCCACCAGCAGGCAGGGGTCCCTGGAGACCCAGTACTTC.

The chain has TRBV27 and TRBJ1-2, with no clear D. The CDR3 runs 14 residues. V dropped 1 base and J dropped 3 bases, with 9 bases sitting between them. Germline V gene data show CDR1 as MNHEY and CDR2 as SMNVEV (reference sequence). This CDR3 reads CASSLFPEDYGYTF. CDR3 in DNA: TGTGCCAGCAGTTTATTCCCGGAGGACTATGGCTACACCTTC.

This chain uses TRBV30 with TRBJ2-7; 10 nucleotides line up with TRBD2. The germline gives CDR1 GTSNPN, CDR2 SVGIG (reference sequence). The CDR3 has 17 residues. Unmatched junction bases numbered 16, after V lost 5 bases and J lost 3 bases. CDR3 sequence (DNA): TGTGCCTGGGGGGGGAGCGGGAGGGCCCTTGGGATCTACGAGCAGTACTTC. Translating gives CAWGGSGRALGIYEQYF.

V is TRBV6-2 or TRBV6-3 and J is TRBJ1-2, with D unclear. This CDR3 spans 11 amino acids. With 4 bases removed from V and 4 bases from J, the gap between germline ends came to 4 bases. Germline lookup yields CDR1 MNHEY and CDR2 SVGEGT. The CDR3 here is CASSFTYGYTF. The DNA for the CDR3 is TGTGCCAGCAGTTTCACCTATGGCTACACCTTC.

This clone was counted a single time. The CDR3 here is CASSQQPGLAGEDEQFF. The CDR3, as DNA: TGTGCCAGCAGCCAACAACCGGGACTAGCGGGAGAAGATGAGCAGTTCTTC. V is TRBV4-2 and J is TRBJ2-1; 14 positions match TRBD2. V gave up 2 bases and J gave up 8 bases; unmatched junction bases: 8. CDR3 length equals 17 residues. CDR1 LGHNA and CDR2 YNFKEQ come from the germline V gene.

The chain couples TRBV11-1 to TRBJ1-1; 8 nucleotides line up with TRBD1. Germline-derived CDR1 and CDR2 are SGHAT and FQDESV (reference sequence). V dropped 5 bases and J dropped 5; count of bases not matched to a gene: 7. This CDR3 is built from 14 residues. CDR3 DNA: TGTGCCAGCAGCGGGACAGGCTCTCGGACTGAAGCTTTCTTT. The encoded protein is CASSGTGSRTEAFF.

The chain is built from TRBV25-1 and TRBJ2-7, with D tentatively TRBD1 or TRBD2 (5 bases each). CDR1 is MGHDK and CDR2 is SYGVNS in the germline V gene. This CDR3 spans 16 amino acids. V was pared by 2 bases and J by 2 bases, with 16 bases between. The CDR3: CASSESVRGVAYEQYF. For the CDR3, the DNA is TGTGCCAGCAGTGAAAGTGTGAGAGGGGTAGCCTACGAGCAGTACTTC.

CDR3 loop: CASRGGGGYEQYF. The CDR3 DNA sequence: TGCGCCAGCAGAGGAGGGGGCGGGTACGAGCAGTACTTC. This chain uses TRBV5-1 with TRBJ2-7; D is perhaps TRBD1 (7 bases). The V gene's germline CDR1 is SGHRS and CDR2 YFSETQ. This CDR3 contains 13 residues. The V end was cut by 5 bases, the J end by 4 bases, with 13 bases between.

The CDR3 loop reads CASSLVREHSYEQYF. Here the CDR3 DNA reads TGTGCCAGCAGCTTGGTACGGGAGCACTCCTACGAGCAGTACTTC. The chain is built from TRBV5-6 and TRBJ2-7; D may be TRBD2 (6 bases). CDR3 length equals 15 residues. The V gene's germline CDR1 is SGHDT and CDR2 YYEEEE. Trimming removed 0 bases at V and 0 bases at J, with 10 bases between.

This clone was seen a single time. The gene calls are TRBV27 and TRBJ2-7; 11 bases are shared with TRBD2. The CDR3 length is 14 residues. CDR1 MNHEY and CDR2 SMNVEV come from the germline V gene (reference sequence). The V and J ends lost 8 bases and 3 bases, in that order; junction bases with no gene match: 6. CDR3 in amino acids: CASGTSGSFYEQYF. Written as DNA, the CDR3 is TGTGCCAGCGGGACTAGCGGATCCTTCTACGAGCAGTACTTC.

This chain connects TRBV24-1 to TRBJ2-1, with TRBD2 identical over 7 bases. Losses at the gene ends were 0 bases for V and 10 bases for J; bases not matched to a gene: 5. The CDR3 totals 14 residues. Germline-derived CDR1 and CDR2 are KGHDR and SFDVKD. The chain's CDR3 is CATSDLGRGGEQFF. The CDR3 nucleotides read TGTGCCACCAGTGATTTGGGGAGGGGAGGAGAGCAGTTCTTC.

The chain has TRBV27 and TRBJ1-3; perhaps TRBD1 as D (5 bases). Trimming took off 11 bases at V and 2 bases at J, with 16 bases between the two ends. Germline lookup yields CDR1 MNHEY and CDR2 SMNVEV (reference sequence). The CDR3 contains 14 residues. The CDR3 nucleotides are TGTGCCTCGACGAAAGCAGGGCCTGGAAACACCATATATTTT. Translated, it gives CASTKAGPGNTIYF.

This chain joins TRBV6-5 and TRBJ2-7; the match to TRBD1 covers 7 bases. The CDR3 has 14 amino acids. V dropped 6 bases and J dropped 4; count of bases not matched to a gene: 9. CDR1 is MNHEY and CDR2 is SVGAGI in the germline V gene. The CDR3 DNA reads as TGTGCCAGCAGCCAGGGACAGATACCTTACGAGCAGTACTTC. Encoded protein: CASSQGQIPYEQYF.

The chain has TRBV6-5 and TRBJ2-7; tentative D call: TRBD2 (5 bases). CDR1 and CDR2 (germline): MNHEY, SVGAGI. V gave up 0 bases and J gave up 1 base, with 13 bases separating them. The CDR3 is made up of 16 amino acids. The DNA of the CDR3 is TGTGCCAGCAGTTACTCGTCGGGCCTAGCATCCTACGAGCAGTACTTC. Translated, it gives CASSYSSGLASYEQYF.

This clone was counted only a few times. The CDR3 DNA follows: TGCGCCAGCAGCTTGGTAGCGGGCGAGCAGTACTTC. This sequence encodes CASSLVAGEQYF. The gene calls are TRBV5-1 and TRBJ2-7, with 7 bases lining up with TRBD2. V shed 0 bases, J shed 6 bases, and the junction held 0 bases outside the gene matches. This CDR3 comprises 12 residues. Germline V lookup: CDR1 SGHRS, CDR2 YFSETQ.